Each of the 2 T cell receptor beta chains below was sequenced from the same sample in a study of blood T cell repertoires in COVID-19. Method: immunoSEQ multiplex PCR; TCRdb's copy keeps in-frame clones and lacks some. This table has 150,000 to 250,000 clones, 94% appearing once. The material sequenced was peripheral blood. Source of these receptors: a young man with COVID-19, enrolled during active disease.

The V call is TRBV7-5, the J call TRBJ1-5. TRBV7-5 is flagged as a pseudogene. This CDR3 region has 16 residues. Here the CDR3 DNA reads TGTGTCAGAAGCTTTGGGGAGGGAGGGATCAATCAGCCCCAGCATTTT. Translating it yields CVRSFGEGGINQPQHF.

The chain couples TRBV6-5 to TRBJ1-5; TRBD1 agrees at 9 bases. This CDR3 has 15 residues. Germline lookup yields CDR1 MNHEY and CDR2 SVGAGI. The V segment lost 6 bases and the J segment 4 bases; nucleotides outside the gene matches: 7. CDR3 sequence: CASSPRDRANQPQHF. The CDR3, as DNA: TGTGCCAGCAGCCCCCGGGACAGGGCTAATCAGCCCCAGCATTTT.